The rows below give T cell receptor beta chains drawn from one sample of a study of spatial heterogeneity in lung cancer. TCRdb called the 5' RACE reads again in MiXCR, with one record for every CDR3 protein. The table has about 30,000 distinct CDR3 sequences, 5% to 6% seen once; the top ten hold 22%. Sample: PBMCs, taken at follow-up. Receptors originate from a male donor with early-stage non-small cell lung cancer. Each CDR3 is given with its conserved first and last residue. D genes are given only for firm matches. Rows give clone size only sometimes, using once, few, many, or a class for an expanded clone.

J gene,V gene,clone size,D gene,CDR3 DNA,CDR3 protein
TRBJ2-1,TRBV7-3,few,TRBD2,TGTGCCAGCAGCCCCCAGCCTAGCGGGAGAGACGAGCAGTTCTTC,CASSPQPSGRDEQFF
TRBJ2-3,TRBV6-5,few,TRBD1,TGTGCCAGCAGTTACGAGGGGGCTACTACCACAGATACGCAGTATTTT,CASSYEGATTTDTQYF
TRBJ2-1,TRBV5-1,many,-,TGCGCCAGCAGCCAGGGACCCTCCAGGGATGAGCAGTTCTTC,CASSQGPSRDEQFF
TRBJ1-1,TRBV7-2,many,-,TGTGCCAGCAGTTCCTTCGGGGGAACTGAAGCTTTCTTT,CASSSFGGTEAFF
TRBJ2-3,TRBV4-3,many,TRBD2,TGCGCCAGCAGCCAAGATCGGCTAGCGGGGGGGCAATATACGCAGTATTTT,CASSQDRLAGGQYTQYF
TRBJ2-1,TRBV4-2,-,-,TGTGCCAGCAGCCAAGTATCGAGCGGGCGTTCCTACAATGAGCAGTTCTTC,CASSQVSSGRSYNEQFF
TRBJ2-1,TRBV12-2,few,-,TGTGCTCCGGTCCGCAGGGCGAGCTCCTACAATGAGCAGTTCTTC,CAPVRRASSYNEQFF
TRBJ1-5,TRBV27,few,TRBD1,TGTGCCAGCACTACCGGACAGGGGAATCAGCCCCAGCATTTT,CASTTGQGNQPQHF
TRBJ2-4,TRBV6-2/TRBV6-3,few,TRBD1,TGTGCCAGCAGAAGACAGGGGAAAAACATTCAGTACTTC,CASRRQGKNIQYF
TRBJ2-7,TRBV12-3/TRBV12-4,many,-,TGTGCCAGCAGTCTAGGGGACAACTCCCTCTACGAGCAGTACTTC,CASSLGDNSLYEQYF
TRBJ1-5,TRBV19,few,-,TGTGCCAGTAGGATCAGGGGCGACCCACTTAGCAATCAGCCCCAGCATTTT,CASRIRGDPLSNQPQHF
TRBJ2-7,TRBV5-5,many,TRBD1,TGTGCCAGCAGCTTGGTTTGGACAGGTGCCTACGAGCAGTACTTC,CASSLVWTGAYEQYF
TRBJ1-2,TRBV6-5,many,-,TGTGCCAGCAGTTACTTGTCTGGGCAGGGCTACACCTTC,CASSYLSGQGYTF
TRBJ2-7,TRBV5-4,few,TRBD1,TGTGCCAGCAGCTTGGCCCCGGACAGGGGGTATATCGAGCAGTACTTC,CASSLAPDRGYIEQYF
TRBJ1-2,TRBV6-6,few,-,TGTGCCAGCCGATCACGGACAGAGGGACTATATGGCTACACCTTC,CASRSRTEGLYGYTF
TRBJ2-5,TRBV24-1,few,-,TGTGCCACCAGTGATTTTCGGGCAAATCAAGAGACCCAGTACTTC,CATSDFRANQETQYF
TRBJ2-1,TRBV9,many,TRBD2,TGTGCCAGCAGCGCGTACTCTAGCGGGATGTCCTACAATGAGCAGTTCTTC,CASSAYSSGMSYNEQFF
TRBJ1-1,TRBV12-3/TRBV12-4,few,-,TGTGCCAGCAGTTTAATTACTTTGAACACTGAAGCTTTCTTT,CASSLITLNTEAFF
TRBJ2-3,TRBV7-3,many,-,TGTGCCAGCAGCTTACAGGGAGAAATAGATACGCAGTATTTT,CASSLQGEIDTQYF
TRBJ2-3,TRBV24-1,-,-,TGTGCCACCAGTGATCCCGGGACCGCGAGTGAGGATACGCAGTATTTT,CATSDPGTASEDTQYF
TRBJ1-1,TRBV4-1,many,-,TGCGCCAGCAGCCCCTCCAGGATCCTCCTGAACACTGAAGCTTTCTTT,CASSPSRILLNTEAFF
TRBJ1-6,TRBV12-3/TRBV12-4,-,-,TGTGTCAGCAGCAGGGACGTTAATTCACCCCTCCACTTT,CVSSRDVNSPLHF
TRBJ2-5,TRBV4-3,-,TRBD1,TGCGCCAGCAGCCAAGAAAAGGGGGCCCAAGAGACCCAGTACTTC,CASSQEKGAQETQYF
TRBJ1-3,TRBV11-2,many,-,TGTGCCAGCAGCTTAGCCATTGGAAACACCATATATTTT,CASSLAIGNTIYF
TRBJ2-5,TRBV6-6,many,-,TGTGCCAGCAGTTACCGAGAAAGTCGGGAGACCCAGTACTTC,CASSYRESRETQYF
TRBJ1-2,TRBV12-3/TRBV12-4,-,TRBD1,TGTGCCAGCAGTTACGGGACAGGGGGCGCGGGCTACACCTTC,CASSYGTGGAGYTF
TRBJ2-6,TRBV7-6,many,-,TGTGCCAGCAGCTCTGGCTCTGGGGCCAACGTCCTGACTTTC,CASSSGSGANVLTF
TRBJ1-5,TRBV29-1,many,-,TGCAGCGTCATGGTGGGGGGTGGCAATCAGCCCCAGCATTTT,CSVMVGGGNQPQHF
TRBJ1-6,TRBV12-3/TRBV12-4,many,-,TGTGCCAGCAGTTTAGCCAGGGGTTTTTCACCCCTCCACTTT,CASSLARGFSPLHF
TRBJ1-1,TRBV7-9,few,-,TGTGCCAGTAAGGAAGCTAACACTGAAGCTTTCTTT,CASKEANTEAFF
TRBJ2-7,TRBV6-2/TRBV6-3,many,-,TGTGCCAGCAGTCATTTTGCGGTCCGAGGGGAATACGAGCAGTACTTC,CASSHFAVRGEYEQYF
TRBJ2-3,TRBV14,-,-,TGTGCCAGCAGCCAAGCCTTCTCGTGGGGGGGCCAGGAAGATACGCAGTATTTT,CASSQAFSWGGQEDTQYF
TRBJ1-1,TRBV6-2/TRBV6-3,few,TRBD1,TGTGCCAGCAAGGAGACAGGGGAGAACACTGAAGCTTTCTTT,CASKETGENTEAFF
TRBJ1-1,TRBV2,many,-,TGTGCCAGCAGTATAACGGGGCCCCTTGAAGCTTTCTTT,CASSITGPLEAFF
TRBJ2-1,TRBV12-3/TRBV12-4,many,-,TGTGCCAGCAGTTTATTGAGCAATGAGCAGTTCTTC,CASSLLSNEQFF
TRBJ2-3,TRBV29-1,medium-sized,-,TGCAGCGTTGGAGTCGGTACTAGCACAGATACGCAGTATTTT,CSVGVGTSTDTQYF
TRBJ2-5,TRBV18,many,TRBD2,TGTGCCAGCTCACCGACTAGCGGGGCGGAGAGGCCCCAGTACTTC,CASSPTSGAERPQYF
TRBJ2-1,TRBV6-2/TRBV6-3,few,TRBD2,TGTGCCAGCTCGCCTAGCGGGGGGGCATGGAATGAGCAGTTCTTC,CASSPSGGAWNEQFF
TRBJ2-7,TRBV10-3,many,-,TGTGCCATCAGTGAGTCGCCCGACGAGCAGTACTTC,CAISESPDEQYF
TRBJ2-3,TRBV9,many,TRBD2,TGTGCCAGCAGCGTAGGCCTAGCGGGAGGAGGCGCAGATGCGCAGTATTTT,CASSVGLAGGGADAQYF
TRBJ1-4,TRBV5-1,few,TRBD1,TGCGCCAGCAGCTTGTCAGGGGGCGGGGATGAAAAACTGTTTTTT,CASSLSGGGDEKLFF
TRBJ1-5,TRBV3-1,-,-,TGTGCCAGCAGCCAAGTAAGAAACCAGCCCCAGCATTTT,CASSQVRNQPQHF
TRBJ2-1,TRBV7-2,few,-,TGTGCCAGCAGCATAGGGTCGGGGGGCCAAAATGAGCAGTTCTTC,CASSIGSGGQNEQFF
TRBJ1-1,TRBV12-3/TRBV12-4,-,-,TGTGCCAGCAGTTTTGGTTGGGGGTCCAACACTGAAGCTTTCTTT,CASSFGWGSNTEAFF
TRBJ2-5,TRBV4-2,many,TRBD1,TGTGCCAGCAGCCAGGGGACAGGGTGGAAAGAGACCCAGTACTTC,CASSQGTGWKETQYF
TRBJ1-1,TRBV7-9,few,-,TGTGCCAGCAGCTTACAGGGTGTCGGGAACACTGAAGCTTTCTTT,CASSLQGVGNTEAFF
TRBJ1-5,TRBV7-9,many,-,TGTGCCAGCAGCTTCGGGGGATATAGCAATCAGCCCCAGCATTTT,CASSFGGYSNQPQHF
TRBJ2-3,TRBV12-3/TRBV12-4,-,TRBD2,TGTGCCAGCAGGCCGGGACTAGCGGGCGTTAGCACAGATACGCAGTATTTT,CASRPGLAGVSTDTQYF
TRBJ2-7,TRBV7-3,many,TRBD1,TGTGCCAGCAGCTTAGGAGGGACAGGGGGCGACGAGCAGTACTTC,CASSLGGTGGDEQYF
TRBJ2-5,TRBV14,many,-,TGTGCCAGCAGATTCGGGGCCTGGGAGACCCAGTACTTC,CASRFGAWETQYF
TRBJ1-3,TRBV15,many,-,TGTGCCACCAGCAGGAACAGGGAAGCTGGAAACACCATATATTTT,CATSRNREAGNTIYF